This T cell receptor (beta chain) was obtained from a study of shared clonotypes between healthy human individuals. The study's findings and limits: Sampling involved blood alone; tissue repertoires likely differ.

The donor population consisted of healthy HIV-negative adults with no recent acute infections or vaccinations. Caucasian adults living in Nashville, Tennessee, provided all samples. The J segment lost 5 bases and the V segment lost 4 bases, leaving 4 bases of the junction unmatched. Germline V gene lookup returns CDR1 WSHSY and CDR2 SAAADI. The CDR3 totals 15 residues. The run depth of the assay was deep. Here immunoSEQ multiplex PCR was the method, and the copy in TCRdb shows in-frame clones only, minus some. The sample shows hundreds of thousands of clones, about four fifths of them seen only once. In this sample, this clone turned up a few times. The antigen remains undetermined.

The sequence was obtained from a woman in her thirties or forties in good health. Some clones in this sample may be carry-over from other donors' samples. Material: PBMCs. V usage is TRBV10-2 and J usage is TRBJ2-7; TRBD2 matches 14 bases. The CDR3 is CASSGLAGGWNEQYF. The CDR3 DNA reads as TGCGCCAGCAGTGGACTAGCGGGAGGGTGGAACGAGCAGTACTTC.